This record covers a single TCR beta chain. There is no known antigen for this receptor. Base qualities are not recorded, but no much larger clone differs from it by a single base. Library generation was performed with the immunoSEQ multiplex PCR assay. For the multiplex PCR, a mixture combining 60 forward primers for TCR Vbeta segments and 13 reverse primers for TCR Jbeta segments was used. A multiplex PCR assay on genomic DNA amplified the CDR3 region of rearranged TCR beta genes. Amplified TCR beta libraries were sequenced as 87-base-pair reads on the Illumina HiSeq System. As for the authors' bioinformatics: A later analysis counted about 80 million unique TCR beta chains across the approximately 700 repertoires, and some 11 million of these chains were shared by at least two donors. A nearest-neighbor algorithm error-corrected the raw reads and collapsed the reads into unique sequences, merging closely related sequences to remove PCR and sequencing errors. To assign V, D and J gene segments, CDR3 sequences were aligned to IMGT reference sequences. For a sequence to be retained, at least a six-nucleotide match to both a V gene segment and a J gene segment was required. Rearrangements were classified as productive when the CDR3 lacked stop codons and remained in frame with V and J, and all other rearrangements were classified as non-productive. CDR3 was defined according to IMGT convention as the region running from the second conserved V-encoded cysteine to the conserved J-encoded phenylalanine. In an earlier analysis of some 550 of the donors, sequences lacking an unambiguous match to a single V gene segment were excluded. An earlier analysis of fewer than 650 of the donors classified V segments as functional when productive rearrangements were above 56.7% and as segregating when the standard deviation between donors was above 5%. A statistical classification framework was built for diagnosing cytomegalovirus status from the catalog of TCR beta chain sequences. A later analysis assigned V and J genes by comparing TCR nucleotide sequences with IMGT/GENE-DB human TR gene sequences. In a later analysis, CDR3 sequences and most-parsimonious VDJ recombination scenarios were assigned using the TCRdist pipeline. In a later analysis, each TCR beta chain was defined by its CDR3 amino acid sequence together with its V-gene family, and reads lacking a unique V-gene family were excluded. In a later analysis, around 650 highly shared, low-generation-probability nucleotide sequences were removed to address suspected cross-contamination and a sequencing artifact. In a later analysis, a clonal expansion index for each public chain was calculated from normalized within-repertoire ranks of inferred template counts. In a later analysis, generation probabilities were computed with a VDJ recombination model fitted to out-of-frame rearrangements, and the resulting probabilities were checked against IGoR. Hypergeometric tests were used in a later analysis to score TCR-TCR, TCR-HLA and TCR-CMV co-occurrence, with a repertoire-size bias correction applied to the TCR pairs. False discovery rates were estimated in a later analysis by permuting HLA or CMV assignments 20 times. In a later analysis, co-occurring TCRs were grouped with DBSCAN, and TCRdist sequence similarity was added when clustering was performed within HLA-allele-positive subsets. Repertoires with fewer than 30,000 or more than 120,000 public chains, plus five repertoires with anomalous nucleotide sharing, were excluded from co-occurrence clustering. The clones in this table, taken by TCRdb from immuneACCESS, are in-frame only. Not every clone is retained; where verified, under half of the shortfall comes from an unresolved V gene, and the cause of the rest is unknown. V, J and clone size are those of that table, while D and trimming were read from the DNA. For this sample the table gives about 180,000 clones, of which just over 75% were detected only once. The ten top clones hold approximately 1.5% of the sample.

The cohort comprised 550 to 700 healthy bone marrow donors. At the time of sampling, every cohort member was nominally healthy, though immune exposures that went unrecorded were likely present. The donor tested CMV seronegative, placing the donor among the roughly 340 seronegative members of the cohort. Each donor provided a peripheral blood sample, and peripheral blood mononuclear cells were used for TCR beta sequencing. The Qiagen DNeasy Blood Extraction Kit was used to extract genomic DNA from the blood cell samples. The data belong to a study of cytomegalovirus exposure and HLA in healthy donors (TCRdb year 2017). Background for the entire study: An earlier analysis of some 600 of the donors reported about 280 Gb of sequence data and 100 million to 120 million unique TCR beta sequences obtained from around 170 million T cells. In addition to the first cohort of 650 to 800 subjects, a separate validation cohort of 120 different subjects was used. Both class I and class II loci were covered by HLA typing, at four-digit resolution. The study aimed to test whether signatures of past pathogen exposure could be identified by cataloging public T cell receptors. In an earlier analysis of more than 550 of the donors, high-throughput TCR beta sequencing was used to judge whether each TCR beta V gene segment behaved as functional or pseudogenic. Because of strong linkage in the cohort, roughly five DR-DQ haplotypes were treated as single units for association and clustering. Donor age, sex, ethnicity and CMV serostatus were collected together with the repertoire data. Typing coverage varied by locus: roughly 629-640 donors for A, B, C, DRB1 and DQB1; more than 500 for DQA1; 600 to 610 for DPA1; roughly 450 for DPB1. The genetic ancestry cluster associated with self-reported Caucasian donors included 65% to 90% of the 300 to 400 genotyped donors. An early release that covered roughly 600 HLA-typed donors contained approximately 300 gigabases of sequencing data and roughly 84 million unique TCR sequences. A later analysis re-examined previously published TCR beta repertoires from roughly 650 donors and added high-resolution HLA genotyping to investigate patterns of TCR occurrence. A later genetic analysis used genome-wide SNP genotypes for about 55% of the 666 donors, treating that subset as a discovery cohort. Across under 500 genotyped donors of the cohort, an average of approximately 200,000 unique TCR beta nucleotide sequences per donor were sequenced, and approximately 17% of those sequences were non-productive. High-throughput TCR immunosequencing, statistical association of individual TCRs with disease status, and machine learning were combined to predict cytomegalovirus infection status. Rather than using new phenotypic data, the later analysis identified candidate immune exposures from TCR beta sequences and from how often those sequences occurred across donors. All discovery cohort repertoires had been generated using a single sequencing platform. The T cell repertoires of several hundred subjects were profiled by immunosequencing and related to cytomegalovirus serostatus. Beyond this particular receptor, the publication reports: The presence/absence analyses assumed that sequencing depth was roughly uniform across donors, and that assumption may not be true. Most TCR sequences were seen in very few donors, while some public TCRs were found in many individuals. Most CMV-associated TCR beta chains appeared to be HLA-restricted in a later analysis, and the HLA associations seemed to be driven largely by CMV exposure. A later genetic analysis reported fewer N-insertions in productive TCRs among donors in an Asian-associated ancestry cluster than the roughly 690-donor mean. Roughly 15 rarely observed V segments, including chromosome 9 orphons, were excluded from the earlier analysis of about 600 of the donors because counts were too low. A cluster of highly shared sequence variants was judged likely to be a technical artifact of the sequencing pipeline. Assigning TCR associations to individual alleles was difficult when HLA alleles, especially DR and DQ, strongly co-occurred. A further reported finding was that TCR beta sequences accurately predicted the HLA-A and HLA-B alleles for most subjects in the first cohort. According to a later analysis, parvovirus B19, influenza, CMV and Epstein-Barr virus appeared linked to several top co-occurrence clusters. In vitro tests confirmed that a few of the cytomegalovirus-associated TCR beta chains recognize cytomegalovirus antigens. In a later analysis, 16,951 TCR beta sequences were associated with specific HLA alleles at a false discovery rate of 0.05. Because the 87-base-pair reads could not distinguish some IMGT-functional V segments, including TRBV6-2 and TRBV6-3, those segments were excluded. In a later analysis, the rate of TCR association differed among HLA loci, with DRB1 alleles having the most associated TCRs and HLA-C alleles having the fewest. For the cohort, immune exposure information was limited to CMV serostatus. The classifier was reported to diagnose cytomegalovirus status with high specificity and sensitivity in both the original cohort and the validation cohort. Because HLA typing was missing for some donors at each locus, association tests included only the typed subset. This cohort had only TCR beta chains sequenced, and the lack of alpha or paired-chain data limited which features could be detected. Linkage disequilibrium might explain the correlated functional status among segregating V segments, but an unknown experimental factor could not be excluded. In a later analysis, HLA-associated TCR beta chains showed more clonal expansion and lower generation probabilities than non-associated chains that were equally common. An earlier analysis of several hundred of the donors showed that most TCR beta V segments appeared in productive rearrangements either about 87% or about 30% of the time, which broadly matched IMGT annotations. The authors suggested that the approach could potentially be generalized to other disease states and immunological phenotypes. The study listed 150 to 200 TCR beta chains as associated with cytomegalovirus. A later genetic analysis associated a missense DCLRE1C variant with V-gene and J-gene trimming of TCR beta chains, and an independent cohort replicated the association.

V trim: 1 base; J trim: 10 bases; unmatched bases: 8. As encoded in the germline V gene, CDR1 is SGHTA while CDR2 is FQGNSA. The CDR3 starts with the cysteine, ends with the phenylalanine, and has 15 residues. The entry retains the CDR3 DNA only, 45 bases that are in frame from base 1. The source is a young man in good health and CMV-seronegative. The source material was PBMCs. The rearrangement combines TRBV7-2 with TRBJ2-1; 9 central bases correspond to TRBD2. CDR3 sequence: CASSLGGLAAREQFF. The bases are TGTGCCAGCAGCTTAGGGGGACTAGCTGCCCGAGAGCAGTTCTTC.